Many counts were recorded for the clone carrying this TCR beta chain. Its antigen is as yet unknown. The entry originates in a study of molecular identifiers for immune sequencing clone quantification. Study observations and caveats: Reportedly, one cell's Jurkat TCR RNA was detected within 1,200,000 naive CD8 cells. Identical TCR molecules sharing a barcode could underestimate highly expanded clone sizes.

Previously reported methods and listed TCR primers produced the bulk TCR libraries. TCRdb re-called the PCR reads with MiXCR, one entry per CDR3 protein. The sample lists some 650,000 distinct CDR3 sequences, 15% to 20% occurring once. Researchers sorted naive CD8 T cells as cells that were CD8+CD4-CCR7+CD45RA+. The receptor's source is a human donor in good health. Some libraries in this study had Jurkat cell RNA spiked in. The sequencing sample was made of naive CD8+ T cells from blood, with Jurkat cell RNA spiked in. Subset noted: FACS-sorted CD8+CD4-CCR7+CD45RA+ naive T cells.

The CDR3 sequence is CASSLSRRDYEQYF. CDR3 DNA sequence: TGCGCCAGCAGCTTGTCGCGGAGGGACTACGAGCAGTACTTC. V and J are TRBV5-1 and TRBJ2-7; TRBD2 might be the D (6 bases). There are 14 residues in the CDR3. Deletions cut 1 base from V and 3 bases from J, with 11 bases between. Germline loops: CDR1 SGHRS, CDR2 YFSETQ. Variable domain in full (rest from reference TRBV5-1 and TRBJ2-7): KAGVTQTPRYLIKTRGQQVTLSCSPISGHRSVSWYQQTPGQGLQFLFEYFSETQRNKGNFPGRFSGRQFSNSRSEMNVSTLELGDSALYLCASSLSRRDYEQYFGPGTRLTVT.